This T cell receptor (beta chain) was sequenced for a study of cytomegalovirus exposure and HLA in healthy donors. Study-level points and caveats: Researchers counted over 150 TCR beta chains as cytomegalovirus-associated.

Concerning this clone itself: What it binds is not known.

Primers: 60 Vbeta forward and 13 Jbeta reverse. Measured with immunoSEQ multiplex PCR; TCRdb has only the in-frame clones, and not every one. This sample has some 120,000 clones, with 80% found just once. This CDR3 spans 14 amino acids. The germline V gene encodes CDR1 SGHTA and CDR2 FQGTGA. V trimming: 5 bases; J trimming: 9 bases; junction bases outside the gene matches: 9. The rearrangement links TRBV7-3 to TRBJ2-1; 8 bases line up with TRBD2. Sequenced: PBMCs. The TCR originated in a man aged 35-49 years in good health and CMV-seronegative. The CDR3 sequence: CASSQGLALGEQFF. As DNA, the CDR3 is TGTGCCAGCAGCCAAGGACTAGCTTTGGGTGAGCAGTTCTTC.